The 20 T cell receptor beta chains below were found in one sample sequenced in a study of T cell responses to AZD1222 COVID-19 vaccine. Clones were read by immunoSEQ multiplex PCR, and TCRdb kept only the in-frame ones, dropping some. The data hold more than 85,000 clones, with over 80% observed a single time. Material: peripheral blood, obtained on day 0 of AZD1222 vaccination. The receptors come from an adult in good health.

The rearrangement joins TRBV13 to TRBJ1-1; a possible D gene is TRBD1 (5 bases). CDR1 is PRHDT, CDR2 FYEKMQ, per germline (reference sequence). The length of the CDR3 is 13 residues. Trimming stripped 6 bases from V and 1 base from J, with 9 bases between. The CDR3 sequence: CASRGEGNTEAFF. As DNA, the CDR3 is TGTGCCAGCAGGGGGGAAGGGAACACTGAAGCTTTCTTT.

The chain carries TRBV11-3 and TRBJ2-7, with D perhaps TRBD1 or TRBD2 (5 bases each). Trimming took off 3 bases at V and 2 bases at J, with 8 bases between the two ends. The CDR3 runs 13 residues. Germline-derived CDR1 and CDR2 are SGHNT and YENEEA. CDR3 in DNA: TGTGCCAGCAGCTTCGGGGCTACCTACGAGCAGTACTTC. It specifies CASSFGATYEQYF. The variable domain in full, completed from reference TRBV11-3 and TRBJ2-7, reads EAGVVQSPRYKIIEKKQPVAFWCNPISGHNTLYWYLQNLGQGPELLIRYENEEAVDDSQLPKDRFSAERLKGVDSTLKIQPAELGDSAVYLCASSFGATYEQYFGPGTRLTVT.

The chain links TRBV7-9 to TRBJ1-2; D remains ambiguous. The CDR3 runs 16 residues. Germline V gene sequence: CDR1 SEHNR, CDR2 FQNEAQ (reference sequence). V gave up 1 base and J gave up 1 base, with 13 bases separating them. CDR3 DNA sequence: TGTGCCAGCAGCTTAGGATTGCGATCTCGTAACTATGGCTACACCTTC. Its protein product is CASSLGLRSRNYGYTF.

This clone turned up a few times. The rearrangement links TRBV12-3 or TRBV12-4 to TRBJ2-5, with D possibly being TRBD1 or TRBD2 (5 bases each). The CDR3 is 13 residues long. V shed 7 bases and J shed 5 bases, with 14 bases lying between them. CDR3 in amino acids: CASTPPEGETQYF. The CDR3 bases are TGTGCCAGCACTCCCCCCGAGGGGGAGACCCAGTACTTC.

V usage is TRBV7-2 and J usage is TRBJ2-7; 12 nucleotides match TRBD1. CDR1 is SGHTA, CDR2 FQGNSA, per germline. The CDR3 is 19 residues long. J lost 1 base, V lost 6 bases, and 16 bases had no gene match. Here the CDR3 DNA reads TGTGCCAGCAGTCGCCTTAAACCGGGACAGGGGGCGAGTTCCTACGAGCAGTACTTC. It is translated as CASSRLKPGQGASSYEQYF. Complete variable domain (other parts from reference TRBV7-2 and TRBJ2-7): GAGVSQSPSNKVTEKGKDVELRCDPISGHTALYWYRQSLGQGLEFLIYFQGNSAPDKSGLPSDRFSAERTGGSVSTLTIQRTQQEDSAVYLCASSRLKPGQGASSYEQYFGPGTRLTVT.

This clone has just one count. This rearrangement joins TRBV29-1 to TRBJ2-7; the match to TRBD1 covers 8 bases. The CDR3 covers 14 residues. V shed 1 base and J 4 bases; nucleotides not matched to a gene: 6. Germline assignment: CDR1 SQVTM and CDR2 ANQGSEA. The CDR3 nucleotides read TGCAGCGTTGAAGGGACAGGGTTTGGGTACGAGCAGTACTTC. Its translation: CSVEGTGFGYEQYF.

The CDR3 sequence: CASSFSGAQRNEQFF. CDR3 sequence (DNA): TGTGCCAGCAGTTTTAGCGGGGCTCAAAGGAATGAGCAGTTCTTC. The V and J genes are TRBV27 and TRBJ2-1, with TRBD2 identical over 8 bases. Germline CDR1 is MNHEY and CDR2 is SMNVEV (reference sequence). This CDR3 contains 15 residues. J lost 7 bases, V lost 3 bases, and 8 bases had no gene match.

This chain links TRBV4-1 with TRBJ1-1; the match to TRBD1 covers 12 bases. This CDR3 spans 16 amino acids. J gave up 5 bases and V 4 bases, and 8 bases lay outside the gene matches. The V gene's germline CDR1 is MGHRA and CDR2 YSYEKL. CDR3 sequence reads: CASSLGRDRGRTEAFF. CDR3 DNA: TGCGCCAGCAGCCTGGGCCGGGACAGGGGGCGGACTGAAGCTTTCTTT.

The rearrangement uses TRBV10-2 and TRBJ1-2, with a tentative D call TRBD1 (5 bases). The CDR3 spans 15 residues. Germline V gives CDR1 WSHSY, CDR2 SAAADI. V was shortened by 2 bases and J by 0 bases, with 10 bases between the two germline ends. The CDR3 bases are TGCGCCAGCAGTGAGAAAGGGGCATCTAACTATGGCTACACCTTC. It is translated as CASSEKGASNYGYTF.

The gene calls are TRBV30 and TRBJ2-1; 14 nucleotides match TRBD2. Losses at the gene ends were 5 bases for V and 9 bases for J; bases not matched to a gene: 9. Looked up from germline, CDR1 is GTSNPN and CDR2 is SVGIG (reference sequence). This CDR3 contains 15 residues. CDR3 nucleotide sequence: TGTGCCTGGCGACTAGCGGGAGGGGATTGGGTTGAGCAGTTCTTC. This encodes CAWRLAGGDWVEQFF.

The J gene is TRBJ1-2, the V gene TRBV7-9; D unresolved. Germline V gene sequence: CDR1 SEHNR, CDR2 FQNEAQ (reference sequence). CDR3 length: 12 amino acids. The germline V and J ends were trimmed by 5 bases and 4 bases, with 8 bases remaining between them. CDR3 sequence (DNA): TGTGCCAGCAGCGGCGGGCCCTATGGCTACACCTTC. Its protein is CASSGGPYGYTF.

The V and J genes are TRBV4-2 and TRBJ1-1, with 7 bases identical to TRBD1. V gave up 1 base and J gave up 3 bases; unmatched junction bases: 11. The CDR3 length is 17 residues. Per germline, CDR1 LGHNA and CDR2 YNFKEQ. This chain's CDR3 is CASSQVGGSFGDTEAFF. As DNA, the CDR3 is TGTGCCAGCAGCCAAGTAGGGGGCTCTTTTGGGGACACTGAAGCTTTCTTT.

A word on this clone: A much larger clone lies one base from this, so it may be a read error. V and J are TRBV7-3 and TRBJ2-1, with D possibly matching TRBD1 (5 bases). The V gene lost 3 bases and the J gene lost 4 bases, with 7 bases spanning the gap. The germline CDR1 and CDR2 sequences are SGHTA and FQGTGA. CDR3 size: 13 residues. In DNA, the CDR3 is TGTGCCAGCAGCTTCGACAGTTACAATGAGCAGTTCTTC. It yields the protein CASSFDSYNEQFF. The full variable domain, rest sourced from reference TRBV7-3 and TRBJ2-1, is GAGVSQTPSNKVTEKGKYVELRCDPISGHTALYWYRQSLGQGPEFLIYFQGTGAADDSGLPNDRFFAVRPEGSVSTLKIQRTERGDSAVYLCASSFDSYNEQFFGPGTRLTVL.

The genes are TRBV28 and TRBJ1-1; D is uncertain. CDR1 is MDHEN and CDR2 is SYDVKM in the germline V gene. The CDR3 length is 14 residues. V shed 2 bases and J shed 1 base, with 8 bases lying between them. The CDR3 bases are TGTGCCAGCAGTTTACCCCAAACGAACACTGAAGCTTTCTTT. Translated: CASSLPQTNTEAFF.

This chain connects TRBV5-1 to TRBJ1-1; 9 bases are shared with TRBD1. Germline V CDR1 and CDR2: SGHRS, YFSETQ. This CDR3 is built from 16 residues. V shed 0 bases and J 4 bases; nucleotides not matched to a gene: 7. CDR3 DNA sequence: TGCGCCAGCAGCTTGGCCCTCCCGGGACAGGGCACTGAAGCTTTCTTT. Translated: CASSLALPGQGTEAFF.

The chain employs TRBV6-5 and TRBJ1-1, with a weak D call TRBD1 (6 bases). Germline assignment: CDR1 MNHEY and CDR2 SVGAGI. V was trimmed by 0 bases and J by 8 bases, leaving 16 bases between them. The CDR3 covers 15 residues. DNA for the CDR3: TGTGCCAGCAGTTACTCGGGCAGGGGAACAGGAGAAGCTTTCTTT. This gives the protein CASSYSGRGTGEAFF.

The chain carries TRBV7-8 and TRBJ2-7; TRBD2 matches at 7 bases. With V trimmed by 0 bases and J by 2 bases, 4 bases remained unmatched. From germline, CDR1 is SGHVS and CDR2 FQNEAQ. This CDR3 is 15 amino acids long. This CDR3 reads CASSLATGTTYEQYF. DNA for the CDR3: TGTGCCAGCAGCTTAGCGACCGGGACTACCTACGAGCAGTACTTC.

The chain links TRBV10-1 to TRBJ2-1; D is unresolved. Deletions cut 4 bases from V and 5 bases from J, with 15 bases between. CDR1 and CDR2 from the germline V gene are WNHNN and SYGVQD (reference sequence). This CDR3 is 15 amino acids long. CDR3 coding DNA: TGCGCCAGCAGTGCCGACCTGACTGGAAACAATGAGCAGTTCTTC. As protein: CASSADLTGNNEQFF.

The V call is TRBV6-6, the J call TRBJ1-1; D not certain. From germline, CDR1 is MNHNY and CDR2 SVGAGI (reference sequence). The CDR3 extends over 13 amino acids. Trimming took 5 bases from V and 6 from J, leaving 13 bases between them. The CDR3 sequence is CASSQDQSAEAFF. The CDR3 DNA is TGTGCCAGCAGTCAGGACCAGTCCGCTGAAGCTTTCTTT.

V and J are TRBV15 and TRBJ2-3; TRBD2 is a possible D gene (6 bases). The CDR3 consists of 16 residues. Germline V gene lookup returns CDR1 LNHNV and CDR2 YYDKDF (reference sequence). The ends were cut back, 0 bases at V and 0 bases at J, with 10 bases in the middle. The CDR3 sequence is CATSREVLASTDTQYF. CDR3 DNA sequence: TGTGCCACCAGCAGAGAGGTCCTAGCGAGCACAGATACGCAGTATTTT.